The 2 T cell receptor beta chains below come from one sample, sequenced in a study of blood T cell repertoires in COVID-19. The assay was immunoSEQ multiplex PCR, and TCRdb's table has in-frame clones only and misses some. The table has a few hundred thousand clones, approximately 81% seen once. Sequencing was carried out using peripheral blood. The source of these receptors is an elderly woman with acute or convalescent COVID-19.

This rearrangement joins TRBV7-8 to TRBJ1-5; D uncertain. CDR3 size: 14 residues. Germline V gene sequence: CDR1 SGHVS, CDR2 FQNEAQ. V lost 1 base and J lost 6, with 10 bases in between. The CDR3 bases are TGTGCCAGCAGCTTAGGTTTGGGGAGTCAGCCCCAGCATTTT. Translated, it gives CASSLGLGSQPQHF.

This clone was observed a handful of times. This chain uses TRBV28 with TRBJ2-2, with 8 positions matching TRBD1. V trimming: 2 bases; J trimming: 7 bases; junction bases outside the gene matches: 15. Germline CDR1 and CDR2: MDHEN and SYDVKM. The CDR3 contains 18 residues. The CDR3 DNA sequence: TGTGCCAGCAGTTTAATGTGGGGGCAGGGGGCTTCTAGCGGGGAGCTGTTTTTT. It is translated as CASSLMWGQGASSGELFF. The whole variable domain, filled in from reference TRBV28 and TRBJ2-2, reads DVKVTQSSRYLVKRTGEKVFLECVQDMDHENMFWYRQDPGLGLRLIYFSYDVKMKEKGDIPEGYSVSREKKERFSLILESASTNQTSMYLCASSLMWGQGASSGELFFGEGSRLTVL.